This T cell receptor (beta chain) was retrieved from a study of blood T cell repertoires in COVID-19. Background on the study: The cDNA or gDNA used as material had been derived from T cells, B-cell-depleted T cells, or PBMCs.

Recruits, aged about 18 to 100 years, lived in under 25 US areas. Participants had their cohort set by participant-reported clinical history. In the original processing: Estimated nucleated cell counts came from reference gene primer amplification. Some clones are missing from TCRdb's copy, which holds only in-frame ones; the method was immunoSEQ multiplex PCR. V and J calls and clone size are copied from that table; D and trimming were computed from the DNA. This repertoire shows over 350,000 clones, roughly 85% found once; its top ten account for roughly 2%. V was shortened by 8 bases and J by 6 bases, with 17 bases between the two germline ends. CDR1 is MDHEN and CDR2 is SYDVKM in the germline V gene. The CDR3 contains 14 residues.

This chain links TRBV28 with TRBJ2-1; D is unresolved. Sequencing used PBMCs or T cells enriched from blood (not recorded which). The sequence came from a woman between 18 and 29 years old with acute COVID-19. The CDR3 nucleotides are TGTGCCAGCTTAAAAGGCGGTTTAGTCAATGAGCAGTTCTTC. As protein: CASLKGGLVNEQFF. The full variable domain, rest sourced from reference TRBV28 and TRBJ2-1, is DVKVTQSSRYLVKRTGEKVFLECVQDMDHENMFWYRQDPGLGLRLIYFSYDVKMKEKGDIPEGYSVSREKKERFSLILESASTNQTSMYLCASLKGGLVNEQFFGPGTRLTVL.